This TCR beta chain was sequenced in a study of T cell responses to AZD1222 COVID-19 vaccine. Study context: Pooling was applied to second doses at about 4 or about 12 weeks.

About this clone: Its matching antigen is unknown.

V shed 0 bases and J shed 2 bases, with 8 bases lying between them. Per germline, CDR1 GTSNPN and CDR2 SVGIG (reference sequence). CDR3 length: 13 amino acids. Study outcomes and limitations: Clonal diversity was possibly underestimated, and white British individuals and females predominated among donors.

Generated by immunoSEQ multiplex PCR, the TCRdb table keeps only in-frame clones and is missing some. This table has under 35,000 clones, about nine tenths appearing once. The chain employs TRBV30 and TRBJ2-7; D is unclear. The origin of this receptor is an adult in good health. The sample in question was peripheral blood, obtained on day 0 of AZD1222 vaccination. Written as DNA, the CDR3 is TGTGCCTGGAGTGTAGGCATGACCTACGAGCAGTACTTC. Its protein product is CAWSVGMTYEQYF. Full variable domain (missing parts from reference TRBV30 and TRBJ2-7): SQTIHQWPATLVQPVGSPLSLECTVEGTSNPNLYWYRQAAGRGLQLLFYSVGIGQISSEVPQNLSASRPQDRQFILSSKKLLLSDSGFYLCAWSVGMTYEQYFGPGTRLTVT.